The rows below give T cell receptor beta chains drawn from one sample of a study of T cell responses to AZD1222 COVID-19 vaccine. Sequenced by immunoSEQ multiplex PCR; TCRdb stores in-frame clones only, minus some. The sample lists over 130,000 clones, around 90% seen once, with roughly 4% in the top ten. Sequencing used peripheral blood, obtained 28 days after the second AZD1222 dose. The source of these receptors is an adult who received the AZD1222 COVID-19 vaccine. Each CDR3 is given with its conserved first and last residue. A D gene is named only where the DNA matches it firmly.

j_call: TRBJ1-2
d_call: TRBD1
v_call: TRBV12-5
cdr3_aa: CASGFTGGHYGYTF

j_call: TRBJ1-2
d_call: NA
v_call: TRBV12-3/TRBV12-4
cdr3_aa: CASSFGSTYGYTF

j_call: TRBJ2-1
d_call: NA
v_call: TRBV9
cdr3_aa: CASSVGSYNEQFF

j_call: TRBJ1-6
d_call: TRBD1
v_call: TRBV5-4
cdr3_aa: CASSPSPIQGKNSPLHF

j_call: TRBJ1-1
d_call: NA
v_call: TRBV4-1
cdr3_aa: CASSQETWGGNRAFF

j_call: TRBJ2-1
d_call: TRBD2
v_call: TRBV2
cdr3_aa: CASTVAGEQFF

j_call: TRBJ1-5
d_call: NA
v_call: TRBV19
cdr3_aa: CASNLGGQPQHF

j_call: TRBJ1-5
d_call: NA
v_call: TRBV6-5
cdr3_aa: CASSYSTGGNQPQHF

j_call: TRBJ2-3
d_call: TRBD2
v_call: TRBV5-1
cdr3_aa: CASSLAAGGADTQYF

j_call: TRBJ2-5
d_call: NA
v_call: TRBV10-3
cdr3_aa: CAIRGAPQETQYF

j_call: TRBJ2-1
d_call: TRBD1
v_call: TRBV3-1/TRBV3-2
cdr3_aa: CASSHKILDRNNEQFF

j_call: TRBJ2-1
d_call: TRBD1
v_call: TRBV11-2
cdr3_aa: CASSSPGQGAYEQFF

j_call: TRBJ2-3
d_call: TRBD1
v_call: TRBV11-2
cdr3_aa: CASSTDRVNADTQYF

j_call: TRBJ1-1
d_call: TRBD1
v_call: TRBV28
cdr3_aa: CASRKPGQGNTEAFF

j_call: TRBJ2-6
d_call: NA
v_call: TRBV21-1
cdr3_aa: CATERLGANVLTF

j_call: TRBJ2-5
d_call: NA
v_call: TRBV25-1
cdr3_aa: CASRKETQYF

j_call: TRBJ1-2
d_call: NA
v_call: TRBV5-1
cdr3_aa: CASSLEVEDGYTF

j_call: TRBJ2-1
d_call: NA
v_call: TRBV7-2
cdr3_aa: CASSSGTLRNEQFF

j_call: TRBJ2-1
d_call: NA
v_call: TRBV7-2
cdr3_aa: CASSPSFTSYNEQFF

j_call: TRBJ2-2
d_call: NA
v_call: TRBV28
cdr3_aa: CASSLGRYTGELFF

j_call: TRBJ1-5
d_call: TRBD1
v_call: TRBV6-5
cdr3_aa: CASSRGQGRRPQHF

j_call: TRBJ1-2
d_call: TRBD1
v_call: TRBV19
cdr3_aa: CASSDRGSYGYTF

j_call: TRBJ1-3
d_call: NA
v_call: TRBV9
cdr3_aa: CASSVGTYSGNTIYF

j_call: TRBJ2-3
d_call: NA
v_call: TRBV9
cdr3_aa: CASSVGLGAGSTDTQYF

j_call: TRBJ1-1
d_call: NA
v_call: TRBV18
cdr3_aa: CASSPEGQGSSAFF

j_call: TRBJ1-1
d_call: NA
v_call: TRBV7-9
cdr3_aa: CASSFMNTEAFF

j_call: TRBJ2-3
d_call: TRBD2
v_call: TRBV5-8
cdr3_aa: CASSLGTSGTDTQYF

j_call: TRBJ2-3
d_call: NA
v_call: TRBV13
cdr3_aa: CASSLGHMDTQYF

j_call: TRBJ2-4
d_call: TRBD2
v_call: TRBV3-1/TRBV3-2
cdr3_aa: CASSQDRETGTTNIQYF

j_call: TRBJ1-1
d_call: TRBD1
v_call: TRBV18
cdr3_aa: CASSQQGVNTEAFF

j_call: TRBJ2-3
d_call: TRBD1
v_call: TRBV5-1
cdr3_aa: CASSPLGQAATTQYF

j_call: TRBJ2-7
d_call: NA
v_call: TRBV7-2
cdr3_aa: CASSLGRVARGYEQYF

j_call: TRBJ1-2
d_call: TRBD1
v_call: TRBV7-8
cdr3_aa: CASSRDRGLGYTF

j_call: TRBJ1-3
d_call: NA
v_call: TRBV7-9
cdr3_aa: CASSPSGQGSGNTIYF

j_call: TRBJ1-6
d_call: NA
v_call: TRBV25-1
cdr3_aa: CASSSLGGAGGSPLHF

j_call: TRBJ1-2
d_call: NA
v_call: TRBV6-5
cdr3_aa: CASGNSAGIYGYTF

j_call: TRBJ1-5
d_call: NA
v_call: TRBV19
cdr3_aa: CASLTPREGSNQPQHF

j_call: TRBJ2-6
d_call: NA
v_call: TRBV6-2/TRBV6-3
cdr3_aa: CASSQGTYSSGANVLTF

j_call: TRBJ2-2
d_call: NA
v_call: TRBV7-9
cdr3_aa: CASSPGQNTGELFF

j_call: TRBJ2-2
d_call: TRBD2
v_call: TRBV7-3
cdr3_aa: CASSRSGTSTGELFF

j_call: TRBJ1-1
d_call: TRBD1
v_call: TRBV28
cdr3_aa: CASSALQGAIFDSEAFF

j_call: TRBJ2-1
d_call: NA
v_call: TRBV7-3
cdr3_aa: CASSLNPGATYNEQFF